This T cell receptor beta chain was captured in a study of blood T cells in healthy people across ages. Study outcomes and limitations: Because sorting was not performed, PBMCs prevented conclusive naive versus antigen-experienced comparison.

Russia was home to the donors, healthy Caucasian individuals aged about 6 to 90. Peripheral blood from each donor was collected in a volume of 8 to 10 milliliters. The CDR3 is 19 amino acids. This clonotype was found a few times. Its matching antigen is unknown. Combining a sample-barcoded 5' primer with a J-beta primer mix, a second PCR ran for roughly 7 to 12 cycles. Each CDR3 protein gets one entry after TCRdb re-called the 5' RACE reads with MiXCR. The sample has about 1.4 million distinct CDR3 sequences, 55% to 75% seen once. Sequenced sample: blood. The chain carries TRBV21-1 and TRBJ2-6. TRBV21-1 is a listed pseudogene. The sequence came from a man between 18 and 35 years old in good health. CDR3: CASSKVKFWEDSGANVLTF. CDR3 sequence (DNA): TGTGCCAGCAGCAAAGTTAAGTTTTGGGAAGACTCTGGGGCCAACGTCCTGACTTTC.